These T cell receptor beta chains were read from a single sample in a study of cytomegalovirus exposure and HLA in healthy donors. Here immunoSEQ multiplex PCR was the method, and the copy in TCRdb shows in-frame clones only, minus some. The sample has 60,000 to 80,000 clones, approximately 94% seen once. Sequencing used PBMCs. These receptor sequences come from a woman between 18 and 30 years old in good health and CMV-seropositive. Each CDR3 is given with its conserved first and last residue. The order of the fields is V gene, J gene, clone size, D gene, CDR3 protein, CDR3 DNA. A D gene is named only where the DNA matches it firmly. For some rows the clone size is stated as once, few or many, or as a class when expanded; others skip it.

v_call: TRBV23-1; j_call: TRBJ2-7; clone_size: NA; d_call: TRBD1; cdr3_aa: CASRSMCQGAISYEQYF; cdr3_nt: TGCGCCAGCAGATCAATGTGTCAGGGGGCCATCTCCTACGAGCAGTACTTC
v_call: TRBV6-5; j_call: TRBJ1-1; clone_size: NA; d_call: NA; cdr3_aa: CASSYSLIVSNTEAFF; cdr3_nt: TGTGCCAGCAGTTATAGTTTAATTGTATCGAACACTGAAGCTTTCTTT
v_call: TRBV5-4; j_call: TRBJ1-2; clone_size: few; d_call: TRBD1; cdr3_aa: CASSIGGTGLNGYNGYTF; cdr3_nt: TGTGCCAGCAGCATTGGCGGGACAGGGTTAAATGGGTACAATGGCTACACCTTC
v_call: TRBV4-2; j_call: TRBJ1-5; clone_size: NA; d_call: NA; cdr3_aa: CASSSNRDQPQHF; cdr3_nt: TGTGCCAGCAGTTCGAACAGGGATCAGCCCCAGCATTTT
v_call: TRBV15; j_call: TRBJ2-6; clone_size: NA; d_call: NA; cdr3_aa: CATSRTGLLGSGANVLTF; cdr3_nt: TGTGCCACCAGCAGAACGGGACTTCTCGGCTCTGGGGCCAACGTCCTGACTTTC
v_call: TRBV13; j_call: TRBJ2-3; clone_size: NA; d_call: TRBD1; cdr3_aa: CASSLGDRDQDTQYF; cdr3_nt: TGTGCCAGCAGCTTAGGGGACAGGGATCAAGATACGCAGTATTTT
v_call: TRBV7-9; j_call: TRBJ2-1; clone_size: NA; d_call: NA; cdr3_aa: CASSLAGGVNEQFF; cdr3_nt: TGTGCCAGCAGCTTAGCGGGGGGAGTGAATGAGCAGTTCTTC
v_call: TRBV28; j_call: TRBJ1-1; clone_size: NA; d_call: NA; cdr3_aa: CASSFRGGLTEAFF; cdr3_nt: TGTGCCAGCAGTTTCCGGGGAGGGTTGACTGAAGCTTTCTTT
v_call: TRBV4-1; j_call: TRBJ2-1; clone_size: once; d_call: NA; cdr3_aa: CASSQDSIEADNLNEQFF; cdr3_nt: TGCGCCAGCAGCCAAGACTCGATTGAAGCCGATAACTTAAATGAGCAGTTCTTC
v_call: TRBV5-1; j_call: TRBJ2-7; clone_size: NA; d_call: TRBD1; cdr3_aa: CASSGRDRGAHEQYF; cdr3_nt: TGCGCCAGCAGCGGAAGGGACAGGGGGGCCCACGAGCAGTACTTC
v_call: TRBV18; j_call: TRBJ2-1; clone_size: NA; d_call: TRBD2; cdr3_aa: CASSLAGSSYNEQFF; cdr3_nt: TGTGCCAGCTCCCTAGCGGGGAGCTCCTACAATGAGCAGTTCTTC
v_call: TRBV4-1; j_call: TRBJ1-2; clone_size: NA; d_call: NA; cdr3_aa: CASSQDRTGGYTF; cdr3_nt: TGCGCCAGCAGCCAAGACAGAACAGGAGGCTACACCTTC
v_call: TRBV10-3; j_call: TRBJ2-1; clone_size: NA; d_call: TRBD1; cdr3_aa: CAISESTGAYNEQFF; cdr3_nt: TGTGCCATCAGTGAGTCTACAGGGGCCTACAATGAGCAGTTCTTC
v_call: TRBV29-1; j_call: TRBJ1-2; clone_size: NA; d_call: NA; cdr3_aa: CSVDSGRGAGGYTF; cdr3_nt: TGCAGCGTTGATTCTGGGCGGGGGGCAGGTGGCTACACCTTC
v_call: TRBV10-1; j_call: TRBJ2-3; clone_size: NA; d_call: TRBD2; cdr3_aa: CASSESASGGKPDTQYF; cdr3_nt: TGCGCCAGCAGTGAGTCAGCTAGCGGGGGGAAACCAGATACGCAGTATTTT
v_call: TRBV11-1; j_call: TRBJ2-1; clone_size: NA; d_call: NA; cdr3_aa: CASSFRPSGGYNEQFF; cdr3_nt: TGTGCCAGCAGCTTCCGCCCAAGCGGAGGATACAATGAGCAGTTCTTC
v_call: TRBV11-2; j_call: TRBJ2-7; clone_size: NA; d_call: TRBD2; cdr3_aa: CASSLGLAGTSSYEQYF; cdr3_nt: TGTGCCAGCAGCTTAGGACTAGCGGGGACTAGCTCCTACGAGCAGTACTTC
v_call: TRBV6-1; j_call: TRBJ1-6; clone_size: NA; d_call: NA; cdr3_aa: CASTELGDPPLHF; cdr3_nt: TGTGCCAGCACTGAGTTAGGGGATCCACCCCTCCACTTT
v_call: TRBV5-1; j_call: TRBJ2-7; clone_size: NA; d_call: TRBD1; cdr3_aa: CASSPLPGQGYEQYF; cdr3_nt: TGCGCCAGCAGCCCCTTACCGGGACAGGGATACGAGCAGTACTTC
v_call: TRBV5-8; j_call: TRBJ1-5; clone_size: once; d_call: TRBD1; cdr3_aa: CASSLFWGGTGDIGNQPQHF; cdr3_nt: TGTGCCAGCAGCTTGTTTTGGGGGGGGACAGGGGATATCGGCAATCAGCCCCAGCATTTT
v_call: TRBV7-9; j_call: TRBJ2-1; clone_size: NA; d_call: NA; cdr3_aa: CASSPQARNEQFF; cdr3_nt: TGTGCCAGCAGCCCCCAGGCTCGAAATGAGCAGTTCTTC
v_call: TRBV15; j_call: TRBJ1-1; clone_size: NA; d_call: NA; cdr3_aa: CATSSGGGMSNTEAFF; cdr3_nt: TGTGCCACCAGCAGTGGGGGGGGGATGAGTAATACTGAAGCTTTCTTT
v_call: TRBV10-3; j_call: TRBJ1-3; clone_size: NA; d_call: TRBD1; cdr3_aa: CAISDSGQGDGNTIYF; cdr3_nt: TGTGCCATCAGTGACTCGGGACAGGGGGACGGAAACACCATATATTTT
v_call: TRBV18; j_call: TRBJ2-3; clone_size: NA; d_call: NA; cdr3_aa: CASSPVQAVSSTDTQYF; cdr3_nt: TGTGCCAGCTCACCAGTACAGGCAGTTTCAAGCACAGATACGCAGTATTTT
v_call: TRBV28; j_call: TRBJ2-7; clone_size: NA; d_call: TRBD1; cdr3_aa: CASSLDRYPYEQYF; cdr3_nt: TGTGCCAGCAGTTTGGACAGGTACCCCTACGAGCAGTACTTC
v_call: TRBV30; j_call: TRBJ1-4; clone_size: NA; d_call: NA; cdr3_aa: CAWSVRSGEKLFF; cdr3_nt: TGTGCCTGGAGTGTACGGAGCGGTGAAAAACTGTTTTTT
v_call: TRBV28; j_call: TRBJ1-2; clone_size: NA; d_call: NA; cdr3_aa: CASSRGVYGYTF; cdr3_nt: TGTGCCAGCAGTCGCGGGGTCTATGGCTACACCTTC
v_call: TRBV2; j_call: TRBJ2-1; clone_size: NA; d_call: TRBD1; cdr3_aa: CARSGTGGDEQFF; cdr3_nt: TGTGCCAGATCCGGGACAGGGGGCGATGAGCAGTTCTTC
v_call: TRBV2; j_call: TRBJ2-5; clone_size: NA; d_call: TRBD1; cdr3_aa: CASSETGIQETQYF; cdr3_nt: TGTGCCAGCAGTGAGACAGGGATCCAAGAGACCCAGTACTTC
v_call: TRBV5-5; j_call: TRBJ2-1; clone_size: NA; d_call: TRBD2; cdr3_aa: CASSLAVGLGPYNEQFF; cdr3_nt: TGTGCCAGCAGCTTGGCCGTTGGACTAGGACCGTACAATGAGCAGTTCTTC
v_call: TRBV29-1; j_call: TRBJ2-1; clone_size: NA; d_call: TRBD1; cdr3_aa: CSVDGQGARYNEQFF; cdr3_nt: TGCAGCGTGGACGGACAGGGGGCCAGATACAATGAGCAGTTCTTC
v_call: TRBV28; j_call: TRBJ1-6; clone_size: NA; d_call: TRBD1; cdr3_aa: CASSSRTGVLSSYNSPLHF; cdr3_nt: TGTGCCAGCAGTTCACGGACAGGGGTCCTTAGCTCCTATAATTCACCCCTCCACTTT
v_call: TRBV6-5; j_call: TRBJ1-2; clone_size: NA; d_call: TRBD1; cdr3_aa: CASSRDRDYGYTF; cdr3_nt: TGTGCCAGCAGTCGGGACAGGGACTATGGCTACACCTTC
v_call: TRBV4-2; j_call: TRBJ2-7; clone_size: NA; d_call: NA; cdr3_aa: CASSQDSLSYEQYF; cdr3_nt: TGTGCCAGCAGCCAAGATTCTTTGTCCTACGAGCAGTACTTC
v_call: TRBV28; j_call: TRBJ1-2; clone_size: few; d_call: NA; cdr3_aa: CASRNSGRGKNYGYTF; cdr3_nt: TGTGCCAGCAGGAACAGCGGCAGGGGAAAAAACTATGGCTACACCTTC